The rows below give T cell receptor beta chains drawn from one sample of a study of cytotoxic CD8 clonotypes in ibrutinib-treated CLL. Using immunoSEQ multiplex PCR, the repertoire was profiled, and TCRdb retains in-frame clones only, with some absent. This sample has fewer than 50,000 clones, with around half found just once. The source material was PBMCs, sampled after 12 months of ibrutinib treatment. These receptors were taken from a human donor with chronic lymphocytic leukemia. CDR3s include the opening cysteine and the closing phenylalanine or tryptophan. Each record gives: J gene, CDR3 length, D gene, clone size, V gene, CDR3 DNA, CDR3 protein. D genes are given only for firm matches. Clone size is given for some rows only: seen once, a few or many times, or a class if the clone is expanded.

J: TRBJ1-2; length: 15; D: NA; size: NA; V: TRBV18; DNA: TGTGCCAGCTCACTTCAGCAGGGAGGTGAGGATGGCTACACCTTC; CDR3: CASSLQQGGEDGYTF
J: TRBJ1-6; length: 15; D: TRBD1; size: NA; V: TRBV28; DNA: TGTGCCAGCAGTCCCCCAGGACAGGGGTATTCACCCCTCCACTTT; CDR3: CASSPPGQGYSPLHF
J: TRBJ2-1; length: 12; D: NA; size: few; V: TRBV6-1; DNA: TGTGCCAGCAGAAGCGACTACAATGAGCAGTTCTTC; CDR3: CASRSDYNEQFF
J: TRBJ2-7; length: 12; D: TRBD2; size: few; V: TRBV28; DNA: TGTGCCAGCAGCAATAGCGGGAACGAGCAGTACTTC; CDR3: CASSNSGNEQYF
J: TRBJ2-7; length: 12; D: NA; size: NA; V: TRBV5-4; DNA: TGTGCCAGCAGCTTCGGGGGCGGCGAGCAGTACTTC; CDR3: CASSFGGGEQYF
J: TRBJ2-7; length: 14; D: NA; size: few; V: TRBV5-4; DNA: TGTGCCAGCAGCCCCAGGGGGGAACCCTACGAGCAGTACTTC; CDR3: CASSPRGEPYEQYF
J: TRBJ1-5; length: 13; D: NA; size: few; V: TRBV6-1; DNA: TGTGCCAGCAGCCCAGGGTTCTATCAGCCCCAGCATTTT; CDR3: CASSPGFYQPQHF
J: TRBJ2-1; length: 13; D: TRBD2; size: few; V: TRBV4-2; DNA: TGTGCCAGCAGCCAAGATAGCGGGACTGAGCAGTTCTTC; CDR3: CASSQDSGTEQFF
J: TRBJ1-4; length: 18; D: NA; size: many; V: TRBV18; DNA: TGTGCCAGCTCCCTCAGGGCTCAGGGCGTTGCAACTAATGAAAAACTGTTTTTT; CDR3: CASSLRAQGVATNEKLFF
J: TRBJ1-1; length: 14; D: TRBD1; size: NA; V: TRBV18; DNA: TGTGCCAGCTCGGACAGGGGATGGGACACTGAAGCTTTCTTT; CDR3: CASSDRGWDTEAFF
J: TRBJ2-1; length: 13; D: TRBD2; size: once; V: TRBV10-1; DNA: TGCGCCAGCAGTGATAGCGGGAGCCCCGAGCAGTTCTTC; CDR3: CASSDSGSPEQFF
J: TRBJ2-5; length: 12; D: NA; size: NA; V: TRBV14; DNA: TGTGCCAGCAGCTTCGGCCGAGAGACCCAGTACTTC; CDR3: CASSFGRETQYF
J: TRBJ2-7; length: 13; D: NA; size: NA; V: TRBV28; DNA: TGTGCCAGCAGTTTTTCAGTTACCTACGAGCAGTACTTC; CDR3: CASSFSVTYEQYF
J: TRBJ1-5; length: 17; D: NA; size: NA; V: TRBV30; DNA: TGTGCCTGGAGTGTACATGGGAGGGATGACAGCTTTCAGCCCCAGCATTTT; CDR3: CAWSVHGRDDSFQPQHF
J: TRBJ1-5; length: 16; D: TRBD1; size: few; V: TRBV27; DNA: TGTGCCAGCAGCTTAACCGACAGGGGCCGCAATCAGCCCCAGCATTTT; CDR3: CASSLTDRGRNQPQHF
J: TRBJ2-1; length: 16; D: NA; size: NA; V: TRBV4-1; DNA: TGCGCCAGCAGCTTCCGCAGGGTGACCCCAAACAATGAGCAGTTCTTC; CDR3: CASSFRRVTPNNEQFF
J: TRBJ1-4; length: 12; D: NA; size: NA; V: TRBV28; DNA: TGTGGGACGCTGGGAAAAGGAGAAAAACTGTTTTTT; CDR3: CGTLGKGEKLFF
J: TRBJ2-1; length: 15; D: TRBD2; size: NA; V: TRBV6-1; DNA: TGTGCCAGCAGTGGAAGCGGGAGGGCTCACAATGAGCAGTTCTTC; CDR3: CASSGSGRAHNEQFF
J: TRBJ2-4; length: 14; D: TRBD1; size: medium-sized; V: TRBV7-9; DNA: TGTGCCAGCAGCTCGCCGGACAGGTCGTACATTCAGTACTTC; CDR3: CASSSPDRSYIQYF
J: TRBJ2-1; length: 12; D: NA; size: NA; V: TRBV2; DNA: TGTGCCAGCAGTGAGACTGGGGGGGAGCAGTTCTTC; CDR3: CASSETGGEQFF
J: TRBJ1-2; length: 13; D: NA; size: NA; V: TRBV5-1; DNA: TGCGCCAGCAGCATAGCTTCGATGGGTGGCTACACCTTC; CDR3: CASSIASMGGYTF
J: TRBJ2-7; length: 15; D: TRBD2; size: NA; V: TRBV13; DNA: TGTGCCAGCAGCTTAGGGACTAGCCGATCCTACGAGCAGTACTTC; CDR3: CASSLGTSRSYEQYF
J: TRBJ2-3; length: 15; D: NA; size: NA; V: TRBV5-1; DNA: TGCGCCAGCAGCTTGGAGGGCAGCGCCGGAGATACGCAGTATTTT; CDR3: CASSLEGSAGDTQYF
J: TRBJ1-5; length: 16; D: TRBD1; size: once; V: TRBV2; DNA: TGTGCCAGCATAAAGGACAGGGTTTATAGCAATCAGCCCCAGCATTTT; CDR3: CASIKDRVYSNQPQHF
J: TRBJ2-7; length: 13; D: NA; size: many; V: TRBV11-3; DNA: TGTGCCAGCAGAGACGGACTGTCCTACGAGCAGTACTTC; CDR3: CASRDGLSYEQYF
J: TRBJ1-2; length: 15; D: NA; size: NA; V: TRBV6-6; DNA: TGTGCCAGCAGGGGATGGGACGGCTCTAACTATGGCTACACCTTC; CDR3: CASRGWDGSNYGYTF
J: TRBJ1-1; length: 16; D: NA; size: NA; V: TRBV6-1; DNA: TGTGCCAGCAGTGATGAAGCCGTGGCTCTAAGCACTGAAGCTTTCTTT; CDR3: CASSDEAVALSTEAFF
J: TRBJ1-2; length: 14; D: NA; size: NA; V: TRBV5-6; DNA: TGTGCCAGCAGTCTTCCGGGACTTAGGGATGGCTACACCTTC; CDR3: CASSLPGLRDGYTF
J: TRBJ1-5; length: 15; D: NA; size: NA; V: TRBV5-1; DNA: TGCGCCAGCAGCGAGGGGGTTCTCGGCAATCAGCCCCAGCATTTT; CDR3: CASSEGVLGNQPQHF
J: TRBJ1-1; length: 14; D: TRBD1; size: few; V: TRBV6-1; DNA: TGTGCCAGCAGTGAGACAGGGGGCCGGACTGAAGCTTTCTTT; CDR3: CASSETGGRTEAFF
J: TRBJ2-1; length: 16; D: NA; size: NA; V: TRBV11-3; DNA: TGTGCCAGCAGCTTAGGAGGGCGGGGGCGCGAGGATGAGCAGTTCTTC; CDR3: CASSLGGRGREDEQFF
J: TRBJ2-2; length: 15; D: NA; size: NA; V: TRBV7-3; DNA: TGTGCCAGCAGCTTCGGGACTCCAAACACCGGGGAGCTGTTTTTT; CDR3: CASSFGTPNTGELFF
J: TRBJ2-7; length: 14; D: NA; size: few; V: TRBV4-1; DNA: TGCGCCAGCAGCCCACAGACCAGGGGGGACGAGCAGTACTTC; CDR3: CASSPQTRGDEQYF
J: TRBJ1-1; length: 14; D: NA; size: NA; V: TRBV19; DNA: TGTGCCAGTAGTATCCCCCAAAGTGGGGGCGCAGCTTTCTTT; CDR3: CASSIPQSGGAAFF
J: TRBJ1-2; length: 12; D: NA; size: NA; V: TRBV28; DNA: TGTGCCAGCAGCCCCGGTGACTATGGCTACACCTTC; CDR3: CASSPGDYGYTF
J: TRBJ2-3; length: 16; D: NA; size: NA; V: TRBV5-1; DNA: TGCGCCAGCAGCTTGGAGCCGGGGAGCAGTGCAGATACGCAGTATTTT; CDR3: CASSLEPGSSADTQYF
J: TRBJ2-2; length: 19; D: TRBD2; size: few; V: TRBV27; DNA: TGTGCCAGCAGCATGGGGACTAGCGGGAGTATCAGTGGCACCGGGGAGCTGTTTTTT; CDR3: CASSMGTSGSISGTGELFF
J: TRBJ1-2; length: 11; D: NA; size: few; V: TRBV20-1; DNA: TGCAGTGCCGATCCGAACTATGGCTACACCTTC; CDR3: CSADPNYGYTF
J: TRBJ2-3; length: 15; D: NA; size: NA; V: TRBV5-1; DNA: TGCGCCAGCAGCTTTGACAGATCCCTCACAGATACGCAGTATTTT; CDR3: CASSFDRSLTDTQYF
J: TRBJ2-1; length: 15; D: NA; size: few; V: TRBV4-2; DNA: TGTGCCAGCAGCTTGGGACAACAGGCTCACAATGAGCAGTTCTTC; CDR3: CASSLGQQAHNEQFF
J: TRBJ2-7; length: 14; D: TRBD2; size: NA; V: TRBV2; DNA: TGTGCCAGCAGTGAACGACTAGCGGGAGCCGAGCAGTACTTC; CDR3: CASSERLAGAEQYF
J: TRBJ1-1; length: 15; D: NA; size: NA; V: TRBV5-1; DNA: TGCGCCAGCAGCTTGAGGGAGGGGAGAGACACTGAAGCTTTCTTT; CDR3: CASSLREGRDTEAFF
J: TRBJ1-5; length: 13; D: NA; size: NA; V: TRBV5-1; DNA: TGCGCCAGCAGCTTGGATATACGTCAGCCCCAGCATTTT; CDR3: CASSLDIRQPQHF
J: TRBJ1-2; length: 16; D: NA; size: NA; V: TRBV7-9; DNA: TGTGCCAGCAGCCCCGCCTTGGGCGGCTTGGTGAGTGGCTACACCTTC; CDR3: CASSPALGGLVSGYTF
J: TRBJ2-6; length: 18; D: NA; size: NA; V: TRBV7-3; DNA: TGTGCCAGCAGCTTAACGGGAGGACGGACCTCTGGGGCCAACGTCCTGACTTTC; CDR3: CASSLTGGRTSGANVLTF
J: TRBJ2-7; length: 14; D: TRBD1; size: few; V: TRBV19; DNA: TGTGCCAGTAGAGGACAGGGGGCGGTCTACGAGCAGTACTTC; CDR3: CASRGQGAVYEQYF
J: TRBJ2-5; length: 13; D: NA; size: few; V: TRBV7-9; DNA: TGTGCCAGCAGCTTCTGGGGAAGTGAGACCCAGTACTTC; CDR3: CASSFWGSETQYF